Given below is one T cell receptor (beta chain) in context. What it recognizes is unknown. The CDR3 is 14 amino acids. The assay was immunoSEQ multiplex PCR, and TCRdb's table has in-frame clones only and misses some. The sample yields about 170,000 clones, roughly 90% seen once. The data stem from a study of T cell responses to AZD1222 COVID-19 vaccine. Study-wide results and caveats: Possibly, clonal diversity was underestimated; donors were largely white British and included more females.

The sequence was obtained from an adult in good health. Source: peripheral blood, taken on day 0 of AZD1222 vaccination. The chain has TRBV21-1 and TRBJ2-7; the table calls TRBD2, which could not be checked here. TRBV21-1 is a pseudogene. The CDR3: CASNHLRSSYEQYF. The CDR3 DNA sequence: TGTGCCAGCAACCACCTAAGGAGCTCCTACGAGCAGTACTTC.